The rows below give T cell receptor beta chains drawn from one sample of a study of vaccination effects on CD4 cells after COVID-19. Produced via immunoSEQ multiplex PCR; TCRdb's table is partial and in-frame only. Among 65,000 to 90,000 clones listed, less than 75% were seen once. These receptors have no known antigen. The specimen was CD4+ T cells from PBMCs cultured without peptide, collected after COVID-19 vaccination. The receptors stem from a human donor who received a COVID-19 vaccine. CDR3s include the opening cysteine and the closing phenylalanine or tryptophan. D genes are given only for firm matches. Size is stated for part of the rows, as once, few or many counts, or as a class when the clone is expanded.

TRBJ2-3 | 15 | - | TRBV25-1 | TRBD2 | TGTGCCAGCAGTGTTTCGGGGGGGTTGAGTGATACGCAGTATTTT | CASSVSGGLSDTQYF
TRBJ1-3 | 15 | - | TRBV9 | TRBD1 | TGTGCCAGCAGCGTACAGGGGGGCTCTGGAAACACCATATATTTT | CASSVQGGSGNTIYF
TRBJ1-6 | 14 | - | TRBV27 | TRBD1 | TGTGCCAGCACTGGGACAGGGGGCTTTTCACCCCTCCACTTT | CASTGTGGFSPLHF
TRBJ2-5 | 15 | - | TRBV7-2 | - | TGTGCCAGCAGCTTCCAAACCGACAGGCAAGAGACCCAGTACTTC | CASSFQTDRQETQYF
TRBJ1-2 | 14 | - | TRBV14 | TRBD1 | TGTGCCAGCAGCCTCTTGGGGACAGGGGCTGGCTACACCTTC | CASSLLGTGAGYTF
TRBJ1-2 | 18 | - | TRBV4-1 | - | TGCGCCAGCAGCCAAGTCGTATTTGATACAGGGCCTTCCTATGGCTACACCTTC | CASSQVVFDTGPSYGYTF
TRBJ2-5 | 17 | once | TRBV7-8 | TRBD1 | TGTGCCAGCAGCTTAGGTCTACCGGGACAGGGCCAAGAGACCCAGTACTTC | CASSLGLPGQGQETQYF
TRBJ2-5 | 14 | - | TRBV7-9 | - | TGTGCCAGCAGCTTAGCAACGGGAAGGGAGACCCAGTACTTC | CASSLATGRETQYF
TRBJ2-3 | 16 | few | TRBV20-1 | TRBD2 | TGCAGTGCTAGTCGGACTAGCGGGGGGTTGACAGATACGCAGTATTTT | CSASRTSGGLTDTQYF
TRBJ2-3 | 16 | - | TRBV6-6 | - | TGTGCCAGCAGCAAACTTCTGGGGCGGAGCACAGATACGCAGTATTTT | CASSKLLGRSTDTQYF
TRBJ2-1 | 12 | - | TRBV21-1 | - | TGTGCCAGCAGCAACCCACTGTATGAGCAGTTCTTC | CASSNPLYEQFF
TRBJ2-3 | 15 | - | TRBV11-2 | - | TGTGCCAGCAGCCGTCTCTTCGGGACGACAGATACGCAGTATTTT | CASSRLFGTTDTQYF
TRBJ2-3 | 14 | - | TRBV2 | - | TGTGCCAGCAGTGAATTTTTCGCCTTAGATACGCAGTATTTT | CASSEFFALDTQYF
TRBJ2-5 | 15 | - | TRBV14 | - | TGTGCCAGCAGCCAAGATTGGGCCAGGGGACAGACCCAGTACTTC | CASSQDWARGQTQYF
TRBJ1-4 | 12 | few | TRBV2 | - | TGTGCCGGACAGTACGCTAATGAAAAACTGTTTTTT | CAGQYANEKLFF
TRBJ1-6 | 15 | - | TRBV24-1 | TRBD1 | TGTGCCACCAGCTCGGGACAGGTTGTGAATTCACCCCTCCACTTT | CATSSGQVVNSPLHF
TRBJ1-2 | 16 | - | TRBV2 | - | TGTGCCAGCAGTGAAGGGGAAAGGGGGGCTAACTATGGCTACACCTTC | CASSEGERGANYGYTF
TRBJ1-1 | 15 | - | TRBV4-1 | - | TGCGCCAGCAGCCAAGATTGGGGGATGAACACTGAAGCTTTCTTT | CASSQDWGMNTEAFF
TRBJ1-5 | 15 | few | TRBV5-4 | TRBD1 | TGTGCCAGCAGCATTGGTGGGACAGTAATTCAGCCCCAGCATTTT | CASSIGGTVIQPQHF
TRBJ2-5 | 12 | - | TRBV5-5 | - | TGTGCCAGCAGCTACCCGCAAGAGACCCAGTACTTC | CASSYPQETQYF
TRBJ1-1 | 15 | - | TRBV5-1 | - | TGCGCCAGCAGCTTGGAGTCACATACGAACACTGAAGCTTTCTTT | CASSLESHTNTEAFF
TRBJ1-6 | 16 | - | TRBV6-5 | - | TGTGCCAGCAGTTACTCCCGGGTGATCTATAATTCACCCCTCCACTTT | CASSYSRVIYNSPLHF
TRBJ1-1 | 16 | - | TRBV6-5 | - | TGTGCCAGCAGTTACTCGATAATCCCCGCGAACACTGAAGCTTTCTTT | CASSYSIIPANTEAFF
TRBJ1-2 | 15 | once | TRBV5-1 | - | TGCGCCAGCAGCTTGGGGGCAGATAACCCCTATGGCTACACCTTC | CASSLGADNPYGYTF
TRBJ2-2 | 14 | - | TRBV13 | - | TGTGCCAGCAGCCTCCCGCAGGGTACCGGGGAGCTGTTTTTT | CASSLPQGTGELFF
TRBJ2-3 | 15 | - | TRBV19 | TRBD1 | TGTGCCAGTAGTTCGATGACAGGGCTCACAGATACGCAGTATTTT | CASSSMTGLTDTQYF
TRBJ1-5 | 16 | - | TRBV7-9 | - | TGTGCCAGCAGCTTAGGGGCGGGGGCGGACAATCAGCCCCAGCATTTT | CASSLGAGADNQPQHF
TRBJ2-3 | 16 | - | TRBV5-1 | TRBD2 | TGCGCCAGCAGCTTAGTTCTTGGAGCGGGGGCCAAGGTGCAGTATTTT | CASSLVLGAGAKVQYF
TRBJ1-3 | 15 | - | TRBV7-8 | - | TGTGCCAGCTCCGACAACTTAGGCTCTGGAAGCACCATATATTTT | CASSDNLGSGSTIYF
TRBJ1-5 | 12 | few | TRBV7-9 | - | TGTGCCAGCAGCCTCACTACGGAGCCCCAGCATTTT | CASSLTTEPQHF
TRBJ1-1 | 16 | few | TRBV19 | TRBD1 | TGTGCCAGCCCCCCGGGACAGGGTGGGGCGAACACTGAAGCTTTCTTT | CASPPGQGGANTEAFF
TRBJ2-1 | 16 | - | TRBV6-4 | TRBD2 | TGTGCCAGAAGCAACCGACTAGCGGGGTCCCACAATGAGCAGTTCTTC | CARSNRLAGSHNEQFF
TRBJ1-6 | 14 | - | TRBV7-2 | - | TGTGCCAGCAGCTTAGGGACAGCCTCTCCACCCCTCCACTTT | CASSLGTASPPLHF
TRBJ1-5 | 15 | - | TRBV7-9 | - | TGTGCCAGCAGCTTAGCCCGGACGGAGAATCAGCCCCAGCATTTT | CASSLARTENQPQHF
TRBJ1-1 | 13 | - | TRBV12-3/TRBV12-4 | - | TGTGCCAGCATGACCCCTTGGAACGCTGAAGCTTTCTTT | CASMTPWNAEAFF
TRBJ1-5 | 16 | few | TRBV19 | TRBD1 | TGTGCCAGTAGTCCCGGACAGGGGGCGAGCAATCAGCCCCAGCATTTT | CASSPGQGASNQPQHF
TRBJ2-5 | 14 | many | TRBV6-2/TRBV6-3 | TRBD1 | TGTGCCAGCAGTACTTCAGGGGGCTGGGAGACCCAGTACTTC | CASSTSGGWETQYF
TRBJ2-3 | 14 | - | TRBV5-1 | - | TGCGCCAGCAGCTCCGGGACCCAGGTGAATACGCAGTATTTT | CASSSGTQVNTQYF
TRBJ1-5 | 15 | - | TRBV29-1 | - | TGCAGCGTGGCAGACGGACTATTGGGCAATCAGCCCCAGCATTTT | CSVADGLLGNQPQHF
TRBJ2-3 | 15 | - | TRBV9 | TRBD2 | TGTGCCAGCAGCGCCCGTAGGAGCGGGGGAGATACGCAGTATTTT | CASSARRSGGDTQYF
TRBJ1-2 | 16 | - | TRBV15 | TRBD1 | TGTGCCACCAGCAGAGGAGGGACAGCTGCTAACTATGGCTACACCTTC | CATSRGGTAANYGYTF
TRBJ1-5 | 12 | few | TRBV12-3/TRBV12-4 | - | TGTGCCAGCAGTTTGCGCAATCAGCCCCAGCATTTT | CASSLRNQPQHF
TRBJ1-6 | 13 | - | TRBV3-1/TRBV3-2 | - | TGTGCCAGCAGCCCCGGGGCCGATTCACCCCTCCACTTT | CASSPGADSPLHF
TRBJ1-4 | 18 | - | TRBV4-1 | TRBD1 | TGCGCCAGCAGTCCCCAAGTTGTAGACAGGGGAGGTAATGAAAAACTGTTTTTT | CASSPQVVDRGGNEKLFF
TRBJ1-5 | 16 | - | TRBV5-6 | - | TGTGCCAGCAGCCGGAGGGGGAGGGTAGGCGAGCAGCCCCAGCATTTT | CASSRRGRVGEQPQHF
TRBJ1-2 | 13 | - | TRBV30 | - | TGTGCCTGGAGACTCGGGGTGAACTATGGCTACACCTTC | CAWRLGVNYGYTF
TRBJ1-2 | 15 | - | TRBV2 | - | TGTGCCAGCAGTGAAAACCACGTCATGACCGGGGGCTACACCTTC | CASSENHVMTGGYTF
TRBJ1-2 | 13 | - | TRBV6-5 | - | TGTGCCAGCAGAAGACCCGGAGAGGATGGCTACACCTTC | CASRRPGEDGYTF
TRBJ2-4 | 13 | - | TRBV15 | - | TGTGCCACCAGCAGAGATCAGCAGGCCGGCCATTACTTC | CATSRDQQAGHYF